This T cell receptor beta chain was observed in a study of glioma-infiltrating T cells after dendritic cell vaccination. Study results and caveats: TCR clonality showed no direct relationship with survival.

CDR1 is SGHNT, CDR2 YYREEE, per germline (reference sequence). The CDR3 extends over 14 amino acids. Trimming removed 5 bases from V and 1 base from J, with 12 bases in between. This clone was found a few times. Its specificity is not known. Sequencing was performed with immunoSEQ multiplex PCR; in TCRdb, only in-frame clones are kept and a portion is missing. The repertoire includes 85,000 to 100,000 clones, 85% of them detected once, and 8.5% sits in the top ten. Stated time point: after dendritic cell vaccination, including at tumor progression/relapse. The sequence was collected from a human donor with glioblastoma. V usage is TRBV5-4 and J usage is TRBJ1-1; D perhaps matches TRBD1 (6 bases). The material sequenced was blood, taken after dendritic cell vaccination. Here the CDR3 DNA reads TGTGCCAGCAGTTGGGCGGGGGCGAACACTGAAGCTTTCTTT. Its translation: CASSWAGANTEAFF.